These 31 T cell receptor beta chains were all obtained from the same sample, sequenced in a study of blood T cell repertoires in COVID-19. Assay: immunoSEQ multiplex PCR; the TCRdb copy retains only in-frame clones and omits some. The repertoire includes about 100,000 clones, just over 85% of them detected once, and approximately 5% sits in the top ten. Sequenced sample: peripheral blood. All receptors derive from a human donor in a cohort sampled during active COVID-19.

This chain links TRBV24-1 with TRBJ2-3, with TRBD1 matching 8 bases. CDR3 size: 18 residues. V was pared by 3 bases and J by 8 bases, with 18 bases of the junction left unmatched. Germline lookup yields CDR1 KGHDR and CDR2 SFDVKD. Here the CDR3 reads CATSDLREQGAPPGTQYF. CDR3 bases: TGTGCCACCAGTGATCTCAGGGAGCAGGGGGCCCCTCCAGGTACGCAGTATTTT.

This clone was seen a single time. This chain links TRBV7-9 with TRBJ2-7, with 7 bases that match TRBD1. With 5 bases clipped from V and 3 bases from J, the junction kept 22 bases outside the gene matches. The CDR3 extends over 19 amino acids. Germline V CDR1 and CDR2: SEHNR, FQNEAQ (reference sequence). CDR3 coding DNA: TGTGCCAGCAGCCCCCGACAGGGATGGAGCCGCTCGAGCGGCTACGAGCAGTACTTC. Translation: CASSPRQGWSRSSGYEQYF.

This clone was counted between two and nine times. J is TRBJ2-1 and V is TRBV6-5; 11 positions match TRBD2. The CDR3 runs to 15 residues. The V gene's germline CDR1 is MNHEY and CDR2 SVGAGI. The J segment lost 5 bases and the V segment lost 6 bases, leaving 6 bases of the junction unmatched. DNA of the CDR3: TGTGCCAGCAGCTCCGGACTAGCGGGCCACAATGAGCAGTTCTTC. Translated, it gives CASSSGLAGHNEQFF.

The rearrangement links TRBV13 to TRBJ1-2, with 8 bases identical to TRBD1. This CDR3 comprises 18 residues. Germline V gives CDR1 PRHDT, CDR2 FYEKMQ (reference sequence). The trim removed 4 bases at V and 0 bases at J, leaving 13 bases unmatched. CDR3 residues: CASSSLGTGLLPNYGYTF. The CDR3 DNA is TGTGCCAGCAGCTCCCTAGGGACAGGACTCCTCCCTAACTATGGCTACACCTTC.

The chain is built from TRBV7-6 and TRBJ2-1; TRBD2 might be the D (5 bases). V was trimmed by 4 bases and J by 5 bases, leaving 21 bases between them. The CDR3 contains 17 residues. The germline V gene has CDR1 SGHVS and CDR2 FNYEAQ. The CDR3: CASSSYPRGAKDNEQFF. The CDR3 region has the DNA TGTGCCAGCAGCTCTTATCCTCGGGGAGCGAAAGACAATGAGCAGTTCTTC.

The chain combines TRBV6-5 with TRBJ1-2; tentatively, D is TRBD1 (5 bases). CDR3 length equals 13 residues. Trimming took off 7 bases at V and 7 bases at J, with 16 bases between the two ends. Germline values: CDR1 MNHEY, CDR2 SVGAGI. The CDR3 DNA reads as TGTGCCAGCACCGAAACGGGGGGGAGTGGCTACACCTTC. Protein product: CASTETGGSGYTF.

The J gene is TRBJ2-3, the V gene TRBV4-1, with 8 bases identical to TRBD2. The ends lost 3 bases at V and 6 bases at J; junction bases unmatched: 14. The CDR3 is 17 amino acids. Germline V CDR1 and CDR2: MGHRA, YSYEKL. The CDR3, as DNA: TGCGCCAGCAGCCAGGGGGGTCCAGCGGGAGATCCCGATACGCAGTATTTT. Its protein is CASSQGGPAGDPDTQYF.

V and J are TRBV5-4 and TRBJ2-3; 8 positions match TRBD2. This CDR3 is 14 amino acids long. CDR1 and CDR2 (germline): SGHNT, YYREEE (reference sequence). After removal of 3 bases from V and 1 base from J, the junction contained 1 base not matched to a gene. The CDR3 region has the DNA TGTGCCAGCAGCTCGGGACTAGGCACAGATACGCAGTATTTT. It translates to CASSSGLGTDTQYF.

V is TRBV9 and J is TRBJ1-6, with 9 bases fitting TRBD1. Germline CDR1 SGDLS, CDR2 YYNGEE. The CDR3 is made up of 16 amino acids. After removal of 0 bases from V and 7 bases from J, the junction contained 5 bases not matched to a gene. CDR3 DNA sequence: TGTGCCAGCAGCGTAGAAACAGGGGGCGGGAATTCACCCCTCCACTTT. Translated: CASSVETGGGNSPLHF. The variable domain in full, with the rest retrieved from reference TRBV9 and TRBJ1-6, is DSGVTQTPKHLITATGQRVTLRCSPRSGDLSVYWYQQSLDQGLQFLIQYYNGEERAKGNILERFSAQQFPDLHSELNLSSLELGDSALYFCASSVETGGGNSPLHFGNGTRLTVT.

The chain uses TRBV6-2 or TRBV6-3 and TRBJ2-3; 11 bases match TRBD1. The CDR3 covers 18 residues. CDR1 and CDR2 from the germline V gene are MNHEY and SVGEGT. V shed 2 bases, J shed 8 bases, and the junction held 15 bases outside the gene matches. Here the CDR3 reads CASSYPGQGAVSLATQYF. CDR3 DNA sequence: TGTGCCAGCAGTTACCCTGGACAGGGGGCGGTCTCCCTAGCTACGCAGTATTTT.

This clone was seen a single time. The chain has TRBV10-3 and TRBJ1-2, with TRBD1 as a possible D gene (6 bases). Trimming pared 10 bases from V and 6 bases from J, leaving 18 bases between. The V gene's germline CDR1 is ENHRY and CDR2 SYGVKD. The CDR3 length is 13 residues. The CDR3 DNA is TGTGCCACCACCCCTGGGGGCGTCGATGGCTACACCTTC. It is translated as CATTPGGVDGYTF.

This clone was detected only a few times. The chain uses TRBV28 and TRBJ2-3; D might be TRBD2 (6 bases). Trimming left V 7 bases short and J 0 bases short, with 14 bases between. The CDR3 loop spans 15 amino acids. CDR1 is MDHEN and CDR2 is SYDVKM in the germline V gene. CDR3 DNA sequence: TGTGCCAGCAAGGTCTCCGGGACTAGCACAGATACGCAGTATTTT. Translating gives CASKVSGTSTDTQYF.

V gene TRBV28 combines with J gene TRBJ2-7; 10 bases match TRBD1. Trimming cost V 5 bases and J 6 bases; bases outside gene matches: 10. CDR1 MDHEN and CDR2 SYDVKM come from the germline V gene. The CDR3 runs 15 residues. CDR3 protein: CASSATGTGALEQYF. The DNA for the CDR3 is TGTGCCAGCAGTGCAACCGGGACAGGGGCTCTCGAGCAGTACTTC.

There are a few counts of this clone. CDR3 coding DNA: TGTGCCAGCACCACGGGACAGGGGGGAGACTACACCTTC. This translates into CASTTGQGGDYTF. The V and J genes are TRBV6-6 and TRBJ1-2; 11 positions match TRBD1. The CDR3 contains 13 residues. The V gene's germline CDR1 is MNHNY and CDR2 SVGAGI (reference sequence). With V trimmed by 7 bases and J by 10 bases, 8 bases remained unmatched.

The CDR3 nucleotides read TGTGCCAGCAGTCAGCGCCTTAACTATGGCTACACCTTC. Translation gives CASSQRLNYGYTF. The chain recombines TRBV2 with TRBJ1-2; no firm D call. With 5 bases removed from V and 1 base from J, the gap between germline ends came to 8 bases. Germline-derived CDR1 and CDR2 are SNHLY and FYNNEI. The CDR3 sequence is 13 residues long.

This chain connects TRBV30 to TRBJ1-2, with a possible D match to TRBD1 (5 bases). The ends were cut back, 0 bases at V and 7 bases at J, with 9 bases in the middle. The V gene's germline CDR1 is GTSNPN and CDR2 SVGIG (reference sequence). The CDR3 has 12 residues. The CDR3, as DNA: TGTGCCTGGAGTGTAAAACAGGTTGGCTACACCTTC. Translation: CAWSVKQVGYTF.

The CDR3 DNA sequence: TGTGCCAGCAGTGGGACTAGCGGGAGGCCCGGGGCCAACGTCCTGACTTTC. Translating gives CASSGTSGRPGANVLTF. The chain couples TRBV6-2 or TRBV6-3 to TRBJ2-6; 15 bases are shared with TRBD2. CDR3 length: 17 amino acids. V shed 5 bases, J shed 4 bases, and the junction held 3 bases outside the gene matches. CDR1 and CDR2 (germline): MNHEY, SVGEGT.

This clone has just one count. This chain uses TRBV7-8 with TRBJ1-5, with 7 bases matching TRBD1. This CDR3 has 17 residues. From germline, CDR1 is SGHVS and CDR2 FQNEAQ. V shed 4 bases and J 7 bases; nucleotides not matched to a gene: 16. The CDR3 region has the DNA TGTGCCAGCAGCTCAAGATCACAGGGGAGATTCCGGCAGCCCCAGCATTTT. It specifies CASSSRSQGRFRQPQHF.

The J gene is TRBJ2-2, the V gene TRBV7-2; possibly TRBD2 for D (5 bases). Germline V gene lookup returns CDR1 SGHTA and CDR2 FQGNSA. Trimming took off 0 bases at V and 8 bases at J, with 13 bases between the two ends. The CDR3 has 15 amino acids. CDR3 in amino acids: CASSLARTGSGELFF. In DNA, the CDR3 is TGTGCCAGCAGCTTAGCGCGAACGGGATCGGGGGAGCTGTTTTTT.

This sequence joins TRBV6-5 and TRBJ1-6; D call uncertain. The V end was cut by 2 bases, the J end by 5 bases, with 4 bases between. This CDR3 has 13 residues. Germline assignment: CDR1 MNHEY and CDR2 SVGAGI. The CDR3 here is CASSYGHNSPLHF. DNA of the CDR3: TGTGCCAGCAGTTACGGCCATAATTCACCCCTCCACTTT.

This clone was recorded a few times. V is TRBV30 and J is TRBJ2-7; TRBD2 matches 11 bases. Germline assignment: CDR1 GTSNPN and CDR2 SVGIG (reference sequence). V was pared by 2 bases and J by 7 bases, with 4 bases of the junction left unmatched. The CDR3 extends over 13 amino acids. The CDR3 DNA sequence: TGTGCCTGGAGTACTAGCGGGAGAGGGGAGCAGTACTTC. This encodes CAWSTSGRGEQYF.

This clone has only a few counts. The V gene is TRBV14, the J gene TRBJ1-2, with D unresolved. CDR3 length: 19 residues. Germline CDR1 SGHDN, CDR2 FVKESK. Trimming took 1 base from V and 3 from J, leaving 24 bases between them. The CDR3 DNA follows: TGTGCCAGCAGCCAAGCAGCCCCGGCGGATACCTCACCTGACTATGGCTACACCTTC. Protein product: CASSQAAPADTSPDYGYTF.

The chain employs TRBV6-6 and TRBJ2-2; maybe TRBD1 (6 bases). Germline-derived CDR1 and CDR2 are MNHNY and SVGAGI (reference sequence). The CDR3 spans 15 residues. Trimming cost V 6 bases and J 0 bases, with 11 bases left between them. CDR3 in amino acids: CASSTGSSNTGELFF. In nucleotides, the CDR3 is TGTGCCAGCAGCACAGGGTCCTCGAACACCGGGGAGCTGTTTTTT.

This clone was seen at least ten times. The chain recombines TRBV18 with TRBJ1-5, with D possibly matching TRBD1 (6 bases). The CDR3 spans 16 residues. The germline V and J ends were trimmed by 5 bases and 0 bases, with 14 bases remaining between them. CDR1 is KGHSH, CDR2 LQKENI, per germline. This CDR3 reads CASSNLQGYSNQPQHF. The CDR3 bases are TGTGCCAGCTCAAATCTACAGGGATATAGCAATCAGCCCCAGCATTTT.

The chain recombines TRBV4-2 with TRBJ2-3; a weak D match, TRBD2 (5 bases). V dropped 4 bases and J dropped 4 bases, with 15 bases sitting between them. CDR1 and CDR2 (germline): LGHNA, YNFKEQ. CDR3 length equals 15 residues. The CDR3 DNA reads as TGTGCCAGCAGCCGAGGAGCGGACGTTTCAGATACGCAGTATTTT. The encoded protein is CASSRGADVSDTQYF.

This chain links TRBV5-1 with TRBJ2-7; a weak D match, TRBD1 (5 bases). V dropped 0 bases and J dropped 3 bases, with 10 bases sitting between them. The CDR3 runs 14 residues. Germline CDR1 reads SGHRS; CDR2 reads YFSETQ. The CDR3 here is CASSLVPRDYEQYF. In DNA form, the CDR3 reads TGCGCCAGCAGCTTGGTTCCCAGGGACTACGAGCAGTACTTC. Supplemented by reference TRBV5-1 and TRBJ2-7, the full variable domain reads KAGVTQTPRYLIKTRGQQVTLSCSPISGHRSVSWYQQTPGQGLQFLFEYFSETQRNKGNFPGRFSGRQFSNSRSEMNVSTLELGDSALYLCASSLVPRDYEQYFGPGTRLTVT.

The chain carries TRBV2 and TRBJ2-3; a weak D match, TRBD2 (5 bases). Germline V gene lookup returns CDR1 SNHLY and CDR2 FYNNEI. The CDR3 covers 16 residues. V was cut by 7 bases and J by 1 base, with 18 bases left in between. The CDR3 DNA reads TGTGCCAGCACCGAGGGTACAGCCGGGGGCACAGATACGCAGTATTTT. This gives the protein CASTEGTAGGTDTQYF.

The rearrangement joins TRBV5-6 to TRBJ1-5; D perhaps matches TRBD1 (5 bases). The germline V gene has CDR1 SGHDT and CDR2 YYEEEE. There are 17 residues in the CDR3. The ends were cut back, 1 base at V and 3 bases at J, with 17 bases in the middle. The CDR3 here is CASSLSQVLGDNQPQHF. The CDR3 nucleotides read TGTGCCAGCAGCTTGTCACAGGTTTTAGGGGACAATCAGCCCCAGCATTTT.

The gene calls are TRBV18 and TRBJ2-5; no reliable D call. V lost 3 bases to trimming and J lost 5 bases, with 4 bases between them. Looked up from germline, CDR1 is KGHSH and CDR2 is LQKENI. The CDR3 loop spans 11 amino acids. CDR3 region: CASSPLETQYF. The CDR3 nucleotides are TGTGCCAGCTCACCTCTGGAGACCCAGTACTTC.

Only a few counts were recorded for this clone. The rearrangement uses TRBV6-1 and TRBJ2-3; TRBD2 agrees at 10 bases. From germline, CDR1 is MNHNS and CDR2 SASEGT. With V trimmed by 2 bases and J by 1 base, 9 bases remained unmatched. The CDR3 runs to 18 residues. The chain's CDR3 is CASSERVAGGGGTDTQYF. DNA for the CDR3: TGTGCCAGCAGTGAAAGGGTAGCGGGAGGAGGGGGCACAGATACGCAGTATTTT.

CDR3 nucleotides: TGCGCCACGGCTCGGCTAGGGGCCCCCAATGAGCAGTTCTTC. Translation gives CATARLGAPNEQFF. The chain carries TRBV5-1 and TRBJ2-1; possible D gene TRBD1, 5 bases. The CDR3 spans 14 residues. The V gene lost 9 bases and the J gene lost 6 bases, with 19 bases spanning the gap. Germline V CDR1 and CDR2: SGHRS, YFSETQ.